One and the same sample provided the 16 T cell receptor beta chains below, sequenced in a study of blood T cell repertoires in COVID-19 (TCRdb year 2020). The library relied on the immunoSEQ multiplex PCR assay. TCRdb obtained this table from immuneACCESS and retained in-frame rearrangements with V and J assigned. These tables miss some clones; where compared with another copy, unresolved V genes account for less than half of the shortfall, and the remainder is unexplained. In all, the sample holds 250,000 or so clones, and about 88% of those were seen once. Of the sample, approximately 6.6% falls within the top ten clones. The sample comprised PBMCs or T cells enriched from blood (not recorded which). These receptors all stem from a woman in her forties or fifties who had been exposed to COVID-19.

The chain carries TRBV6-5 and TRBJ1-6; 9 positions match TRBD1. The CDR3 covers 15 residues. CDR1 and CDR2 from the germline V gene are MNHEY and SVGAGI. The V gene end was trimmed by 5 bases and the J gene end by 5 bases; junction bases not matched to a gene: 4. For the CDR3, the DNA is TGTGCCAGCAGTCGGACAGGGGAGAATAATTCACCCCTCCACTTT. Its protein is CASSRTGENNSPLHF.

The chain links TRBV25-1 to TRBJ1-6; the D is unclear. The V gene's germline CDR1 is MGHDK and CDR2 SYGVNS. Trimming removed 6 bases at V and 7 bases at J, with 7 bases between. The CDR3 contains 12 residues. The CDR3 DNA is TGTGCCAGCAGAGCCCCCAATTCACCCCTCCACTTT. Protein sequence: CASRAPNSPLHF.

The J gene is TRBJ2-1, the V gene TRBV5-1; D possibly corresponds to TRBD2 (6 bases). The CDR3 loop spans 16 amino acids. The ends were cut back, 0 bases at V and 0 bases at J, with 10 bases in the middle. The germline gives CDR1 SGHRS, CDR2 YFSETQ. The DNA of the CDR3 is TGCGCCAGCAGCTTGGACGCGGGGAGCTCCTACAATGAGCAGTTCTTC. It codes for CASSLDAGSSYNEQFF.

The chain joins TRBV5-4 to TRBJ1-3; D unresolved. With 1 base removed from V and 0 bases from J, the gap between germline ends came to 11 bases. Germline V gives CDR1 SGHNT, CDR2 YYREEE (reference sequence). The CDR3 contains 16 residues. The CDR3 sequence: CASSLTVTSSGNTIYF. CDR3 DNA sequence: TGTGCCAGCAGCTTGACAGTTACCTCCTCTGGAAACACCATATATTTT.

This chain connects TRBV27 to TRBJ2-2, with TRBD1 matching 7 bases. V shed 3 bases and J 9 bases; nucleotides not matched to a gene: 7. The CDR3 runs to 14 residues. Germline CDR1 is MNHEY and CDR2 is SMNVEV (reference sequence). CDR3 amino acids: CASSFRQGLRELFF. Here the CDR3 DNA reads TGTGCCAGCAGTTTCAGACAGGGATTGAGGGAGCTGTTTTTT.

The chain employs TRBV3-1 (or the pseudogene TRBV3-2) and TRBJ2-5; weak D call: TRBD1 (7 bases). Trimming pared 1 base from V and 1 base from J, leaving 10 bases between. CDR1 and CDR2 (germline): LGHDT, YNNKEL (reference sequence). This CDR3 region has 15 residues. In DNA, the CDR3 is TGTGCCAGCAGCCAAGGGAGGGACAGCCAAGAGACCCAGTACTTC. Its protein product is CASSQGRDSQETQYF.

CDR3 coding DNA: TGTGCCAGCAGTTTATCATCTGTCCGCCAAGAGACCCAGTACTTC. It yields the protein CASSLSSVRQETQYF. The rearrangement links TRBV27 to TRBJ2-5; D unclear. The CDR3 totals 15 residues. Germline V gene lookup returns CDR1 MNHEY and CDR2 SMNVEV (reference sequence). V was pared by 0 bases and J by 1 base, with 9 bases between.

This chain joins TRBV29-1 and TRBJ1-1; D unclear. Germline loops: CDR1 SQVTM, CDR2 ANQGSEA. V lost 4 bases and J 7 bases, leaving 13 bases between the germline ends. CDR3 length: 12 residues. The CDR3 protein is CSVVKSRGEAFF. Here the CDR3 DNA reads TGCAGCGTTGTGAAGTCCCGGGGTGAAGCTTTCTTT.

The V gene is TRBV24-1, the J gene TRBJ2-5; TRBD2 matches 9 bases. The CDR3 sequence is 14 residues long. V lost 4 bases to trimming and J lost 5 bases; unmatched junction nucleotides: 4. CDR1 and CDR2 (germline): KGHDR, SFDVKD. CDR3 loop: CATSDPTSGETQYF. In DNA form, the CDR3 reads TGTGCCACCAGTGACCCTACTAGCGGGGAGACCCAGTACTTC.

The CDR3 nucleotides read TGTGCCAGCAGCGTCGGACTAGCGGGGGTGGGTGAGACCCAGTACTTC. Its translation is CASSVGLAGVGETQYF. The rearrangement joins TRBV7-9 to TRBJ2-5, with TRBD2 matching over 13 bases. This CDR3 comprises 16 residues. Germline lookup yields CDR1 SEHNR and CDR2 FQNEAQ (reference sequence). After removal of 5 bases from V and 5 bases from J, the junction contained 8 bases not matched to a gene. The full variable domain, in which reference TRBV7-9 and TRBJ2-5 provide the parts outside the CDR3, is DTGVSQNPRHKITKRGQNVTFRCDPISEHNRLYWYRQTLGQGPEFLTYFQNEAQLEKSRLLSDRFSAERPKGSFSTLEIQRTEQGDSAMYLCASSVGLAGVGETQYFGPGTRLLVL.

The chain recombines TRBV29-1 with TRBJ1-2, with TRBD1 as a possible D gene (6 bases). From germline, CDR1 is SQVTM and CDR2 ANQGSEA. The CDR3 sequence is 14 residues long. Trimming pared 0 bases from V and 1 base from J, leaving 9 bases between. The CDR3 reads CSVEDPDSNYGYTF. DNA of the CDR3: TGCAGCGTTGAAGATCCGGACAGTAACTATGGCTACACCTTC. The full variable domain, in which reference TRBV29-1 and TRBJ1-2 provide the parts outside the CDR3, is SAVISQKPSRDICQRGTSLTIQCQVDSQVTMMFWYRQQPGQSLTLIATANQGSEATYESGFVIDKFPISRPNLTFSTLTVSNMSPEDSSIYLCSVEDPDSNYGYTFGSGTRLTVV.

The chain is built from TRBV5-5 and TRBJ1-2, with D perhaps matching TRBD1 (6 bases). From germline, CDR1 is SGHKS and CDR2 YYEKEE (reference sequence). The V end was cut by 2 bases, the J end by 1 base, with 12 bases between. This CDR3 is 15 amino acids long. The CDR3 loop reads CASSFPGHRNYGYTF. The CDR3 nucleotides are TGTGCCAGCAGCTTTCCGGGACACCGTAACTATGGCTACACCTTC.

This rearrangement joins TRBV5-1 to TRBJ2-7, with D uncertain. The CDR3 runs 12 residues. V was pared by 4 bases and J by 1 base, with 6 bases between. Per germline, CDR1 SGHRS and CDR2 YFSETQ. This CDR3 reads CASSPDSYEQYF. The CDR3 nucleotides are TGCGCCAGCAGCCCAGATTCCTACGAGCAGTACTTC.

The rearrangement uses TRBV28 and TRBJ2-3; a weak D match, TRBD2 (6 bases). The germline CDR1 and CDR2 sequences are MDHEN and SYDVKM. This CDR3 has 15 residues. V was trimmed by 6 bases and J by 1 base, leaving 14 bases between them. CDR3 residues: CASRLYPGGTDTQYF. The CDR3 DNA reads as TGTGCCAGCAGGCTTTACCCGGGGGGCACAGATACGCAGTATTTT. Together with reference TRBV28 and TRBJ2-3, the CDR3 gives the full variable domain: DVKVTQSSRYLVKRTGEKVFLECVQDMDHENMFWYRQDPGLGLRLIYFSYDVKMKEKGDIPEGYSVSREKKERFSLILESASTNQTSMYLCASRLYPGGTDTQYFGPGTRLTVL.

As concerns this clone: This specimen includes other DNA sequences encoding the same CDR3. The V gene is TRBV9, the J gene TRBJ2-2, with D perhaps TRBD2 (6 bases). V was cut by 2 bases and J by 1 base, with 9 bases left in between. The germline CDR1 and CDR2 sequences are SGDLS and YYNGEE. The CDR3 has 15 residues. CDR3 in DNA: TGTGCCAGCAGCGTGGCGGGGAAGAACACCGGGGAGCTGTTTTTT. It specifies CASSVAGKNTGELFF.

This chain connects TRBV7-9 to TRBJ1-4, with 11 bases fitting TRBD1. The CDR3 contains 15 residues. Germline CDR1 is SEHNR and CDR2 is FQNEAQ (reference sequence). V shed 5 bases and J 8 bases; nucleotides not matched to a gene: 7. In DNA, the CDR3 is TGTGCCAGCAGCCCTTCTGGACAGGGGGCAGAAAAACTGTTTTTT. It specifies CASSPSGQGAEKLFF.